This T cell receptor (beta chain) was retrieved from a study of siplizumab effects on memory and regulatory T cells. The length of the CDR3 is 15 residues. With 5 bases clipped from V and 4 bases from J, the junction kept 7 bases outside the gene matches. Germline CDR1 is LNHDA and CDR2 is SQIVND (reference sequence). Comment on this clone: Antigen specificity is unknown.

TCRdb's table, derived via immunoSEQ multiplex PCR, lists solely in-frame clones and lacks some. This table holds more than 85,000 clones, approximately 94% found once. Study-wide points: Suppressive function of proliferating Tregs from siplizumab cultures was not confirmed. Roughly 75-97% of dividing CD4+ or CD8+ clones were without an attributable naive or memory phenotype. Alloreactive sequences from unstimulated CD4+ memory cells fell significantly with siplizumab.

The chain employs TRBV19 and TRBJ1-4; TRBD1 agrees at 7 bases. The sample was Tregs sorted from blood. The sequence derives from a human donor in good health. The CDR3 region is CASSPWTGFNEKLFF. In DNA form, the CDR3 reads TGTGCCAGTAGTCCCTGGACAGGCTTTAATGAAAAACTGTTTTTT.